This T cell receptor (beta chain) originates from a study of T cell responses to AZD1222 COVID-19 vaccine. Overall study results and limits: Only five to seven AZD1222 recipients were seropositive at baseline. Repertoire sampling was restricted to post-peak T cell response timepoints.

Concerning this clone: Its antigen is not identified.

CDR3 length: 15 residues. Germline CDR1 and CDR2: MNHEY and SMNVEV (reference sequence). V was pared by 2 bases and J by 2 bases, with 13 bases between. The protocol was immunoSEQ multiplex PCR, while the TCRdb copy is restricted to in-frame clones and leaves out a portion. The table shows around 99,000 clones, with approximately 90% occurring only once. Source: peripheral blood, taken 28 days after the second AZD1222 dose. The clonotype was recovered from an adult who received the AZD1222 COVID-19 vaccine. This chain joins TRBV27 and TRBJ2-7; D perhaps matches TRBD1 (5 bases). The CDR3 loop reads CASSLTGGSPYEQYF. DNA for the CDR3: TGTGCCAGCAGTTTAACAGGTGGTTCCCCCTACGAGCAGTACTTC.